The rows below give T cell receptor beta chains drawn from one sample of a study of identical twins. Using its own MiXCR run on the 5' RACE reads, TCRdb lists one record per CDR3 protein. The sample holds 250,000 to 300,000 distinct CDR3 sequences; just under 9.5% are singletons and the top ten take roughly 7%. These records were also assigned to another study, of yellow fever vaccine responses in identical twins.

Sequenced material: CD8+ T cells sorted from blood. The origin of the receptors is a young woman in good health. Each CDR3 is given without its conserved first and last residue.

j_gene,v_gene,CDR3aa
TRBJ2-4,TRBV20-1,SARDLTSGSLGDFNIQY
TRBJ2-3,TRBV20-1,SARDLLDTDTQY
TRBJ2-1,TRBV18,ASSPQTGSYNEQF
TRBJ1-4,TRBV7-9,ASSFVGEKLF
TRBJ2-7,TRBV5-6,ASSFSGTSYEQY
TRBJ2-3,TRBV7-8,ASSFQPAGGPFPSTDTQY
TRBJ2-7,TRBV15,ATSRDPGDVPVEQY
TRBJ2-1,TRBV25-1,ASSVGLGAWVGEQF
TRBJ1-2,TRBV29-1,SVEVGAGDYGYT
TRBJ1-5,TRBV28,ASSLMQGDDQPQH
TRBJ2-1,TRBV27,ASSLGSGISHEQF
TRBJ2-7,TRBV4-3,ASSQEDRGYSYEQY
TRBJ2-7,TRBV20-1,SAPGLWISSYEQY
TRBJ2-1,TRBV20-1,SARGGEGGSDEQF
TRBJ2-1,TRBV25-1,ASSDWGVNEQF
TRBJ2-7,TRBV9,ASSPPGHYEQY
TRBJ1-2,TRBV25-1,ASSGTGTGNYGYT
TRBJ2-1,TRBV18,ASSPPGREGNNEQF
TRBJ2-3,TRBV11-2,ASSLNHGLAVTSTDTQY
TRBJ2-5,TRBV12-3/TRBV12-4,ASSVLAGEETQY
TRBJ2-7,TRBV9,ASSTYHQGGGYEQY
TRBJ2-1,TRBV29-1,SVHTGGPAGEQF
TRBJ2-7,TRBV20-1,SARKWGTSAVTSYEQY
TRBJ2-1,TRBV24-1,ATSDSTSGSYNEQF
TRBJ2-3,TRBV7-3,ASSSSGVGADTQY
TRBJ2-1,TRBV5-1,ASSLAAGPYNEQF
TRBJ1-1,TRBV30,AWSVVFGTGILNTEAF
TRBJ1-1,TRBV5-6,ASSYPLTGNTEAF
TRBJ1-1,TRBV27,ASSLGRDLNTEAF
TRBJ2-1,TRBV15,ATSRVPGLAGDNEQF
TRBJ2-5,TRBV7-9,ASTFLSESGGETQY
TRBJ2-7,TRBV18,ASSPTSANSYEQY
TRBJ2-5,TRBV27,ASSSGTQQETQY
TRBJ2-3,TRBV5-1,ASSFKGGIDTQY
TRBJ2-7,TRBV7-9,ASSPQGAVVDEQY